This is a list of T cell receptor beta chains from one sample in a study of T cell responses to AZD1222 COVID-19 vaccine. The assay was immunoSEQ multiplex PCR, and TCRdb's table has in-frame clones only and misses some. In the table there are roughly 130,000 clones, 85% to 90% of which are singletons. The specimen comprised peripheral blood, sampled on day 0 of AZD1222 vaccination. Receptors were obtained from an adult in good health. CDR3s include the opening cysteine and the closing phenylalanine or tryptophan. Fields, in order: clone size, CDR3 length, J gene, V gene, D gene, CDR3 protein, CDR3 DNA. D genes are given only for firm matches. Clone size is given for some rows only: seen once, a few or many times, or a class if the clone is expanded.

NA | 13 | TRBJ1-2 | TRBV6-5 | TRBD1 | CASRSDRVHGYTF | TGTGCCAGCAGATCCGACAGGGTTCATGGCTACACCTTC
NA | 15 | TRBJ1-1 | TRBV7-8 | TRBD1 | CASSSTTGGMGEAFF | TGTGCCAGCAGCTCGACGACAGGGGGCATGGGTGAAGCTTTCTTT
once | 16 | TRBJ2-1 | TRBV5-1 | NA | CASSPRSGGSYNEQFF | TGCGCCAGCAGCCCACGTAGCGGAGGCTCCTACAATGAGCAGTTCTTC
NA | 13 | TRBJ1-2 | TRBV29-1 | TRBD1 | CSVVRTGGYGYTF | TGCAGCGTTGTCCGGACAGGCGGCTATGGCTACACCTTC
NA | 16 | TRBJ1-2 | TRBV5-4 | TRBD1 | CASSLGGRTGAWGYTF | TGTGCCAGCAGCTTGGGCGGCCGGACAGGGGCCTGGGGCTACACCTTC
NA | 14 | TRBJ1-1 | TRBV27 | NA | CASSLSSGNTEAFF | TGTGCCAGCAGTTTATCGTCCGGGAACACTGAAGCTTTCTTT
NA | 16 | TRBJ2-2 | TRBV9 | NA | CASSVEDSSNTGELFF | TGTGCCAGCAGCGTAGAGGACAGCTCGAACACCGGGGAGCTGTTTTTT
once | 14 | TRBJ1-2 | TRBV6-1 | NA | CASSELNRAGGYTF | TGTGCCAGCAGTGAACTAAACCGGGCCGGGGGCTACACCTTC
NA | 17 | TRBJ2-2 | TRBV5-1 | TRBD1 | CASSSRTGDPNTGELFF | TGCGCCAGCAGCTCGAGGACAGGAGACCCGAACACCGGGGAGCTGTTTTTT
NA | 13 | TRBJ1-1 | TRBV5-4 | NA | CASSSNLSPEAFF | TGTGCCAGCAGCTCCAATTTATCCCCTGAAGCTTTCTTT
NA | 17 | TRBJ2-3 | TRBV28 | NA | CASSLRQGVGGTDTQYF | TGTGCCAGCAGTCTCAGGCAAGGGGTGGGGGGCACAGATACGCAGTATTTT
NA | 11 | TRBJ2-5 | TRBV5-1 | NA | CASGDQETQYF | TGCGCCAGCGGAGACCAAGAGACCCAGTACTTC
NA | 13 | TRBJ1-2 | TRBV7-9 | NA | CASSLEGNYGYTF | TGTGCCAGCAGCTTAGAGGGGAACTATGGCTACACCTTC
NA | 16 | TRBJ2-7 | TRBV7-2 | TRBD2 | CASSPGTSGTWLEQYF | TGTGCCAGCAGCCCCGGGACTAGCGGGACCTGGCTGGAGCAGTACTTC
NA | 14 | TRBJ2-7 | TRBV15 | NA | CATSRDVGSWGQYF | TGTGCCACCAGCAGAGATGTGGGGTCCTGGGGGCAGTACTTC
NA | 16 | TRBJ2-2 | TRBV24-1 | NA | CATSDLLGRGTGELFF | TGTGCCACCAGTGATTTATTAGGGAGAGGCACCGGGGAGCTGTTTTTT
NA | 11 | TRBJ2-1 | TRBV7-2 | NA | CASSLASEQFF | TGTGCCAGCAGCTTAGCCTCTGAGCAGTTCTTC
NA | 16 | TRBJ1-5 | TRBV7-9 | TRBD1 | CASSLASQGAHQPQHF | TGTGCCAGCAGCTTAGCGAGCCAGGGGGCCCATCAGCCCCAGCATTTT
NA | 13 | TRBJ2-3 | TRBV7-3 | TRBD1 | CASSSSGQGLQYF | TGTGCCAGCAGCTCATCGGGACAGGGCCTGCAGTATTTT
NA | 15 | TRBJ1-1 | TRBV3-1/TRBV3-2 | NA | CASSQDWDENTEAFF | TGTGCCAGCAGCCAAGATTGGGACGAGAACACTGAAGCTTTCTTT
few | 14 | TRBJ1-2 | TRBV15 | NA | CATSRAGINYGYTF | TGTGCCACCAGCAGAGCGGGGATCAACTATGGCTACACCTTC
NA | 11 | TRBJ1-3 | TRBV10-3 | NA | CAISVGNTIYF | TGTGCCATCAGTGTTGGAAACACCATATATTTT
NA | 14 | TRBJ2-2 | TRBV3-1/TRBV3-2 | NA | CASSQDGGGLELFF | TGTGCCAGCAGCCAAGATGGTGGAGGGTTGGAGCTGTTTTTT
NA | 15 | TRBJ2-5 | TRBV5-6 | TRBD2 | CASSSTSGGQETQYF | TGTGCCAGCAGCTCCACTAGCGGGGGCCAAGAGACCCAGTACTTC
few | 18 | TRBJ2-5 | TRBV12-2 | NA | CASRLEIGLGALGETQYF | TGTGCAAGTCGCTTAGAGATCGGTTTGGGGGCGCTCGGAGAGACCCAGTACTTC
NA | 13 | TRBJ1-1 | TRBV28 | NA | CAITRGGNTEAFF | TGTGCCATAACGCGGGGTGGGAACACTGAAGCTTTCTTT
NA | 16 | TRBJ2-3 | TRBV5-1 | TRBD1 | CASSLGDRSSTDTQYF | TGCGCCAGCAGCTTGGGGGACAGATCTAGCACAGATACGCAGTATTTT
NA | 16 | TRBJ1-5 | TRBV7-9 | NA | CASSSTGISPNQPQHF | TGTGCCAGCAGCTCCACAGGGATTTCACCTAATCAGCCCCAGCATTTT
NA | 15 | TRBJ2-1 | TRBV4-3 | NA | CASSPMVSSYNEQFF | TGCGCCAGCAGCCCAATGGTTTCCTCCTACAATGAGCAGTTCTTC
NA | 13 | TRBJ2-5 | TRBV4-3 | TRBD2 | CASSGLAGETQYF | TGCGCCAGCAGCGGACTAGCGGGGGAGACCCAGTACTTC
NA | 15 | TRBJ1-1 | TRBV4-1 | TRBD1 | CASSYSGTGGGEAFF | TGCGCCAGCAGCTATTCCGGGACAGGGGGGGGTGAAGCTTTCTTT
NA | 12 | TRBJ1-1 | TRBV11-2 | NA | CASSLGATEAFF | TGTGCCAGCAGCTTAGGGGCTACTGAAGCTTTCTTT
NA | 15 | TRBJ1-1 | TRBV19 | TRBD1 | CASSKRTGGRTEAFF | TGTGCCAGTAGTAAGAGGACAGGGGGCCGCACTGAAGCTTTCTTT
NA | 13 | TRBJ1-2 | TRBV7-9 | NA | CASSGATIYGYTF | TGTGCCAGCAGTGGCGCCACGATCTATGGCTACACCTTC
once | 15 | TRBJ1-2 | TRBV3-1/TRBV3-2 | NA | CASSQGHTSYYGYTF | TGTGCCAGCAGCCAAGGGCATACTTCTTACTATGGCTACACCTTC
NA | 14 | TRBJ2-5 | TRBV7-2 | TRBD1 | CASSLNRGSETQYF | TGTGCCAGCAGCCTGAACAGGGGATCCGAGACCCAGTACTTC
NA | 13 | TRBJ1-1 | TRBV10-3 | NA | CAITNSVNTEAFF | TGTGCCATCACTAACAGCGTGAACACTGAAGCTTTCTTT
NA | 15 | TRBJ1-4 | TRBV5-5 | NA | CASSSSGEGSEKLFF | TGTGCCAGCAGCTCCTCGGGAGAGGGAAGTGAAAAACTGTTTTTT
once | 13 | TRBJ1-5 | TRBV11-2 | NA | CASSLRPAQPQHF | TGTGCCAGCAGCTTAAGGCCGGCTCAGCCCCAGCATTTT
few | 15 | TRBJ1-1 | TRBV5-1 | NA | CASSLAGQSNTEAFF | TGCGCCAGCAGCTTGGCCGGACAATCGAACACTGAAGCTTTCTTT
NA | 12 | TRBJ1-2 | TRBV18 | NA | CASSRDSYGYTF | TGTGCCAGCTCCAGAGACAGCTATGGCTACACCTTC
NA | 14 | TRBJ2-1 | TRBV6-1 | NA | CASSESPSRGEQFF | TGTGCCAGCAGTGAATCCCCCAGCCGCGGTGAGCAGTTCTTC
NA | 15 | TRBJ2-5 | TRBV7-8 | TRBD2 | CASSFSGRAQETQYF | TGTGCCAGCAGTTTTAGCGGGAGGGCCCAAGAGACCCAGTACTTC
NA | 15 | TRBJ2-1 | TRBV10-3 | TRBD2 | CAITSLAGSNNEQFF | TGTGCCATCACCTCACTAGCGGGCTCCAACAATGAGCAGTTCTTC
NA | 12 | TRBJ2-3 | TRBV9 | NA | CASSGDGDTQYF | TGTGCCAGCAGCGGAGATGGAGATACGCAGTATTTT
NA | 13 | TRBJ1-5 | TRBV12-3/TRBV12-4 | TRBD1 | CASNEQGNGPQHF | TGTGCCAGCAACGAACAGGGGAATGGGCCCCAGCATTTT
NA | 12 | TRBJ1-3 | TRBV10-3 | NA | CAIGEGGNTIYF | TGTGCCATCGGGGAAGGGGGAAACACCATATATTTT
few | 15 | TRBJ2-3 | TRBV7-2 | TRBD2 | CASSLVASGTDTQYF | TGTGCCAGCAGCTTAGTGGCTAGCGGAACAGATACGCAGTATTTT
NA | 18 | TRBJ2-5 | TRBV5-4 | TRBD2 | CASSRAGGLAGGQETQYF | TGTGCCAGCAGCCGGGCCGGGGGACTAGCGGGGGGCCAAGAGACCCAGTACTTC
NA | 15 | TRBJ1-3 | TRBV10-2 | NA | CASSPGMSSGNTIYF | TGCGCCAGCAGTCCAGGGATGAGCTCTGGAAACACCATATATTTT
NA | 14 | TRBJ1-3 | TRBV3-1/TRBV3-2 | NA | CASSQEPSGNTIYF | TGTGCCAGCAGCCAAGAGCCGTCCGGAAACACCATATATTTT
NA | 12 | TRBJ1-6 | TRBV12-3/TRBV12-4 | NA | CASSFEVSPLHF | TGTGCCAGCAGTTTTGAGGTTTCGCCCCTCCACTTT
few | 15 | TRBJ2-4 | TRBV4-2 | NA | CASSQGRGAIDIQYF | TGTGCCAGCAGCCAAGGTCGGGGGGCGATAGACATTCAGTACTTC
NA | 14 | TRBJ2-7 | TRBV11-2 | NA | CASSPFTGSYEQYF | TGTGCCAGCAGCCCCTTCACAGGATCCTACGAGCAGTACTTC
NA | 12 | TRBJ2-3 | TRBV3-1/TRBV3-2 | NA | CASSPQTDTQYF | TGTGCCAGCAGCCCCCAGACAGATACGCAGTATTTT